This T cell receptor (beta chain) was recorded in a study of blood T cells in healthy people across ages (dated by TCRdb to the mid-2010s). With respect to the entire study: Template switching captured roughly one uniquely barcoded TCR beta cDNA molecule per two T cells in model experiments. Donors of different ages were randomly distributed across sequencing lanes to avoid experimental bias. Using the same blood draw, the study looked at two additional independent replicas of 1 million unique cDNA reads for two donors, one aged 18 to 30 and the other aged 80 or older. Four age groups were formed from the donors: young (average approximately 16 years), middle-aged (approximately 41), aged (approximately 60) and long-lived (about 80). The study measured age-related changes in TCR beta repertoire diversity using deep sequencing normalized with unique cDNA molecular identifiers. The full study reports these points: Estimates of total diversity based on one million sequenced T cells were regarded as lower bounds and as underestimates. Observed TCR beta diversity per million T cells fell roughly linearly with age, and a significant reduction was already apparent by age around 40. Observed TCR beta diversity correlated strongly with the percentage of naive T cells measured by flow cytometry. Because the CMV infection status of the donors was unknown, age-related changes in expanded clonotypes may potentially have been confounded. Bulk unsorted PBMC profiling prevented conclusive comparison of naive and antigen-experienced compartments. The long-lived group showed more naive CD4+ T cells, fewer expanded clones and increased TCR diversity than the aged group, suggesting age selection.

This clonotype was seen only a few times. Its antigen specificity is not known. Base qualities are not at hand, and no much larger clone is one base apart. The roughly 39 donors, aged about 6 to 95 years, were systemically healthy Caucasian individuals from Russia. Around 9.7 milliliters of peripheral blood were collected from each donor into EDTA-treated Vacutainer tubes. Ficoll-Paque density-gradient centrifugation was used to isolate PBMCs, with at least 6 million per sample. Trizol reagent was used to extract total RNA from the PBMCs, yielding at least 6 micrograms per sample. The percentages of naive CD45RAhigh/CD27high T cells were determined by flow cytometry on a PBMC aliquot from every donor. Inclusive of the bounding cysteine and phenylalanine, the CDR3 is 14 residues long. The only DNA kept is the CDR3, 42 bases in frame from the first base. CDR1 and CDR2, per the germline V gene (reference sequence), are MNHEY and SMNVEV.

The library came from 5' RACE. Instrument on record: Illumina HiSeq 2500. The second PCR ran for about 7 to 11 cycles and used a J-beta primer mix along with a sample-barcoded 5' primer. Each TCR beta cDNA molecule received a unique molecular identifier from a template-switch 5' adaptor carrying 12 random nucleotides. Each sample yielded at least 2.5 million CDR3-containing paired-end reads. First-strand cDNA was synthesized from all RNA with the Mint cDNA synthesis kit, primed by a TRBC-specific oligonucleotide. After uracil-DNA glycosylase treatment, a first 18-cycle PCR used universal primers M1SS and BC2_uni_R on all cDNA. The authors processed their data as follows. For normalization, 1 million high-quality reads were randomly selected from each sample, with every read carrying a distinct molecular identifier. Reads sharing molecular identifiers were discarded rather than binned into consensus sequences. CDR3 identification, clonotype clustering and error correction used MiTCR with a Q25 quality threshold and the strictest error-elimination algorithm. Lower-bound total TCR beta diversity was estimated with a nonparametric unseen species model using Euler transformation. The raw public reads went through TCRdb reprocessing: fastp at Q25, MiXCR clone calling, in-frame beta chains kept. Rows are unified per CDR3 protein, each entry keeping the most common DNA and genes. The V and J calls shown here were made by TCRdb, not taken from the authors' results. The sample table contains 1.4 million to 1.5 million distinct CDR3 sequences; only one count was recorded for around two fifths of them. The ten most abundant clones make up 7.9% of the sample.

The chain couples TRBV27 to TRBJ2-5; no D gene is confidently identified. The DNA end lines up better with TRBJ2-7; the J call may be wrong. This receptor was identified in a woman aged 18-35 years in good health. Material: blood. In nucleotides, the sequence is TGTGCCAGCAGTCCGGCTGGTGGCACGTACGAGCAGTACTTC. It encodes CASSPAGGTYEQYF.